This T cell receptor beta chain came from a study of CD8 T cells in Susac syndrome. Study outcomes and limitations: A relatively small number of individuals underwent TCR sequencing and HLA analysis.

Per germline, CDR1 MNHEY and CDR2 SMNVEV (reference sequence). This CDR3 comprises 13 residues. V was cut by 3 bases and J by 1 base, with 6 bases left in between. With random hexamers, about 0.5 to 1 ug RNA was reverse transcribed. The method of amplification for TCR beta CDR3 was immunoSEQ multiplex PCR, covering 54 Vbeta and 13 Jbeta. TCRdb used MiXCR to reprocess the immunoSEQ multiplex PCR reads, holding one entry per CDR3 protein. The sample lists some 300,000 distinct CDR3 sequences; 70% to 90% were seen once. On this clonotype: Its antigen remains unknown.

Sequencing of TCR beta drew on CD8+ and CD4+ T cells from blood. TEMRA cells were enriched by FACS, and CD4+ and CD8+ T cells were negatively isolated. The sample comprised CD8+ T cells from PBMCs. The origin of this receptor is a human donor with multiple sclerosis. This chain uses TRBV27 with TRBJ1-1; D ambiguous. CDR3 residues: CASSFNENTEAFF. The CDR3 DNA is TGTGCCAGCAGTTTTAACGAGAACACTGAAGCTTTCTTT.